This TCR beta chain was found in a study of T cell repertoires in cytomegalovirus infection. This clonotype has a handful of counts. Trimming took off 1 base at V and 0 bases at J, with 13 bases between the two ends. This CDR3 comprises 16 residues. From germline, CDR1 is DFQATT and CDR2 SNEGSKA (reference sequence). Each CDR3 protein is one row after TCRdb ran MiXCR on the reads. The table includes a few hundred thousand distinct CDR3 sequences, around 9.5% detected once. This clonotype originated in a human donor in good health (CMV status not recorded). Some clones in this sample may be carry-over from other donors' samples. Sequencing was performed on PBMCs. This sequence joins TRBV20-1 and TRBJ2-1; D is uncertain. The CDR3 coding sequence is TGCAGTGCTAGAGGTCCTGGGCAGGCCTCCTACAATGAGCAGTTCTTC. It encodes CSARGPGQASYNEQFF.